Detailed here is one T cell receptor (beta chain). Its target is not known. This sample was taken from a study of cytomegalovirus exposure and HLA in healthy donors. Overall study: Within the Caucasian-associated ancestry cluster were around 81% of the roughly 400 genotyped donors. Whole-study findings and limits: Later analysis revealed greater clonal expansion in HLA-associated TCR beta chains than in equally common others. Segments of the TCR beta V type were, in most cases, productive about 90% or about 30% of the time in an earlier analysis.

There are 17 residues in the CDR3. Germline V gene lookup returns CDR1 LNHDA and CDR2 SQIVND (reference sequence). Trimming left V 5 bases short and J 2 bases short, with 20 bases between. Vbeta (60) and Jbeta (13) primers were used in the PCR. TCRdb keeps only in-frame clones here, not all; method: immunoSEQ multiplex PCR. The data hold roughly 150,000 clones, with roughly 79% observed a single time. The sequenced sample consisted of PBMCs. The chain couples TRBV19 to TRBJ2-3; TRBD2 is a possible D gene (5 bases). The clonotype comes from a man between 18 and 29 years old in good health and CMV-seropositive. CDR3 DNA sequence: TGTGCCAGTAGTCACATGTATCGGTGGGAGTACACAGATACGCAGTATTTT. Translating gives CASSHMYRWEYTDTQYF.